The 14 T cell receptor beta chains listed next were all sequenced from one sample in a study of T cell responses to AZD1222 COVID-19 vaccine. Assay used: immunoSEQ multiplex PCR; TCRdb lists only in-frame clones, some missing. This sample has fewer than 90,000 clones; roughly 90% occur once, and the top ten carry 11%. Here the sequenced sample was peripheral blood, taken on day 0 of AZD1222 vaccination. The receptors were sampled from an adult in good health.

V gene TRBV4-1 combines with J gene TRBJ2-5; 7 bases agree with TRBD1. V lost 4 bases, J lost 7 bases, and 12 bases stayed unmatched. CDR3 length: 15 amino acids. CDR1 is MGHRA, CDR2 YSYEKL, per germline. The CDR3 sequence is CASSLRSGGEGTQYF. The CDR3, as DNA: TGCGCCAGCAGCCTCCGTTCAGGGGGAGAGGGGACCCAGTACTTC.

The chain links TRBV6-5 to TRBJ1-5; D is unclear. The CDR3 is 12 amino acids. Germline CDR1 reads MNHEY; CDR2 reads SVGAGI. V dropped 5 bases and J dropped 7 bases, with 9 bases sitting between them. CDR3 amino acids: CASSTTGQPQHF. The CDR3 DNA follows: TGTGCCAGCAGTACAACCGGCCAGCCCCAGCATTTT.

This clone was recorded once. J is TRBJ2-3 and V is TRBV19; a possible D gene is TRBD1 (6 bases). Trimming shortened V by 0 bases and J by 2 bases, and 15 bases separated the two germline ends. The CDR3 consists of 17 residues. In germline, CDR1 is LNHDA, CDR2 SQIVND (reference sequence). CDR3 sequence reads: CASSIDRGGGHTDTQYF. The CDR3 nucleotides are TGTGCCAGTAGTATAGATCGGGGTGGGGGCCACACAGATACGCAGTATTTT.

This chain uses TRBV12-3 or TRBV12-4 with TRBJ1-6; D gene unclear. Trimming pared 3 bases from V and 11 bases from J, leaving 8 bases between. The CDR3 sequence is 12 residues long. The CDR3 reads CASSFGQPPLHF. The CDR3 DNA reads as TGTGCCAGCAGTTTCGGGCAGCCACCCCTCCACTTT.

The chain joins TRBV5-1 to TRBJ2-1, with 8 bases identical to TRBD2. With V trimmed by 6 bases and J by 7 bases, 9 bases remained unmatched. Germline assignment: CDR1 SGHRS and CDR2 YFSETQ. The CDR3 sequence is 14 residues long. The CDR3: CASTYLGGGNEQFF. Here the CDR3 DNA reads TGCGCCAGCACCTACCTTGGCGGGGGGAATGAGCAGTTCTTC.

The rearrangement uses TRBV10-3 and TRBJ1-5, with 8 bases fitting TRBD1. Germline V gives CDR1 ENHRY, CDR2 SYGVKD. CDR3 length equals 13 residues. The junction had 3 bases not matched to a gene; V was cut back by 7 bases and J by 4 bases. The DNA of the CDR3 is TGTGCCATCAAGGACAGGGAGAATCAGCCCCAGCATTTT. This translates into CAIKDRENQPQHF.

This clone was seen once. The CDR3 DNA reads TGTGCCTACACAAAACTGAGCGGGAAGGGAGTGAACACTGAAGCTTTCTTT. Translated, it gives CAYTKLSGKGVNTEAFF. V and J are TRBV30 and TRBJ1-1; D is undetermined. The CDR3 runs 17 residues. The germline CDR1 and CDR2 sequences are GTSNPN and SVGIG (reference sequence). The germline V and J ends were trimmed by 7 bases and 0 bases, with 24 bases remaining between them.

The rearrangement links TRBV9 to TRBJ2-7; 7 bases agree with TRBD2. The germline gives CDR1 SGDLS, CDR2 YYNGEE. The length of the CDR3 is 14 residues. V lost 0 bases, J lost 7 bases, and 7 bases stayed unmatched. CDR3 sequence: CASSVGGSLEEQYF. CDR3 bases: TGTGCCAGCAGCGTAGGCGGGAGCCTTGAGGAGCAGTACTTC.

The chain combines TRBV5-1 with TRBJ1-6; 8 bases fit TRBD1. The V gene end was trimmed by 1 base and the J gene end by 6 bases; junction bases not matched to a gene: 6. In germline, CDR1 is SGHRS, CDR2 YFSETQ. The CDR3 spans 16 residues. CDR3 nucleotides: TGCGCCAGCAGCTTGACAGGGGGTTTCAGTAATTCACCCCTCCACTTT. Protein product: CASSLTGGFSNSPLHF.

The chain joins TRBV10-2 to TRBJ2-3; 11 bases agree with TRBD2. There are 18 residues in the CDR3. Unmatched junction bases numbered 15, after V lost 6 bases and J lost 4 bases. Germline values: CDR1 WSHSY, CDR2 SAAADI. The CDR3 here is CASSSNLPGLAVADTQYF. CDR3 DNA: TGCGCCAGCAGCTCGAATTTGCCGGGACTAGCGGTTGCAGATACGCAGTATTTT.

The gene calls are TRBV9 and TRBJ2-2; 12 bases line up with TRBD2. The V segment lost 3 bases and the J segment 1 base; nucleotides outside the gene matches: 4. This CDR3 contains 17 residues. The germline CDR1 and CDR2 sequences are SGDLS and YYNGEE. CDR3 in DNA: TGTGCCAGCAGCGGTCGACTAGCGGGAGTGAACACCGGGGAGCTGTTTTTT. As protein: CASSGRLAGVNTGELFF.

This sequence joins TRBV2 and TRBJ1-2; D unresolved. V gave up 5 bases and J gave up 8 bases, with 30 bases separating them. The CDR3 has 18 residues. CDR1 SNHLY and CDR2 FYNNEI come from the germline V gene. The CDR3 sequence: CASSKTDNSWTSAPGYTF. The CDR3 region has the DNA TGTGCCAGCAGTAAAACTGATAACAGTTGGACCTCCGCTCCGGGCTACACCTTC.

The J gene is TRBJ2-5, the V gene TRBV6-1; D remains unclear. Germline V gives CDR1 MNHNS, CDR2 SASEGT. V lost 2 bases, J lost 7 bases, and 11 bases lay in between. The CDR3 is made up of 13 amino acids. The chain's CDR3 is CASSESGVGTQYF. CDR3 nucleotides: TGTGCCAGCAGTGAATCCGGAGTTGGGACCCAGTACTTC.

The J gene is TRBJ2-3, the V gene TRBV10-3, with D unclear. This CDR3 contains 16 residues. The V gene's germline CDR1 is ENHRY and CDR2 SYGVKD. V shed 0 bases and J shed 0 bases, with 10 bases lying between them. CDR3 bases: TGTGCCATCAGTGAGTCGCGGCAGGCGAGCACAGATACGCAGTATTTT. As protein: CAISESRQASTDTQYF.